This T cell receptor (beta chain) was sequenced in a study of shared clonotypes between healthy human individuals. Study-wide background: A donor's plate count was three for CD4 naive and three for CD4 memory; CD8 naive had two and CD8 memory one.

Authors' processing steps: With immunoSEQ giving junction-only sequences and no quality scores, filtering differed. TCRdb's copy holds only in-frame clones and misses some; the assay was immunoSEQ multiplex PCR. The V and J calls and clone size are taken from that table; D and trimming were inferred from the DNA. The repertoire has 1,400,000 or so clones, around 98.5% of them found once; the top ten carry 0.3% to 0.45%. Trimming left V 7 bases short and J 2 bases short, with 21 bases between. This CDR3 spans 16 amino acids. CDR1 and CDR2 (germline): MDHEN, SYDVKM. The sample holds one count of this clone. The antigen is unknown. Findings of the study overall: When naive CD4 clonotypes were compared across several donors, 4% to 5.5% were shared. Compared with memory subsets, naive subsets generally had larger estimated richness.

The chain employs TRBV28 and TRBJ2-7, with D possibly TRBD2 on 5 matching bases. The sequenced sample consisted of naive CD4+ T cells sorted from blood. Subset in this sample: CD45RA+ positively selected. The TCR originated in a young man in good health. This chain's CDR3 is CASTLAGSAPTYEQYF. The CDR3 bases are TGTGCCAGCACTTTGGCGGGCAGCGCACCAACCTACGAGCAGTACTTC. Supplemented by reference TRBV28 and TRBJ2-7, the full variable domain reads DVKVTQSSRYLVKRTGEKVFLECVQDMDHENMFWYRQDPGLGLRLIYFSYDVKMKEKGDIPEGYSVSREKKERFSLILESASTNQTSMYLCASTLAGSAPTYEQYFGPGTRLTVT.